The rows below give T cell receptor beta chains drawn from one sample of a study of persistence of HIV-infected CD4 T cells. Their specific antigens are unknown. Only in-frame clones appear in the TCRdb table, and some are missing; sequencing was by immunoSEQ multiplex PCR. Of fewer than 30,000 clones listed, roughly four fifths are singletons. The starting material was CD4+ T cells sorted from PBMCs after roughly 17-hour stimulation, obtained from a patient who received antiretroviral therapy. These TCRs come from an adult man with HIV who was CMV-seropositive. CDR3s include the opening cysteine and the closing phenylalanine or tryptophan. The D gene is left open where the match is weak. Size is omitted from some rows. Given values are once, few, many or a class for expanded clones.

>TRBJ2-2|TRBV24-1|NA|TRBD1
CATSDLRGQGANTGELFF
TGTGCCACCAGTGATTTAAGGGGACAGGGCGCCAACACCGGGGAGCTGTTTTTT
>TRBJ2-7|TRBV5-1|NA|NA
CASSLGGVVTYEQYF
TGCGCCAGCAGCTTGGGTGGGGTGGTAACATACGAGCAGTACTTC
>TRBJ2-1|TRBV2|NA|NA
CASRPGSYNEQFF
TGTGCCAGCAGGCCCGGCTCCTACAATGAGCAGTTCTTC
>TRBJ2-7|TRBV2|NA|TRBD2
CASRAGGLFYEQYF
TGTGCCAGCAGAGCGGGGGGCCTTTTCTACGAGCAGTACTTC
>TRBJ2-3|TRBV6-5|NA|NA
CASSPRTAGTDTQYF
TGTGCCAGCAGTCCCCGGACGGCCGGCACAGATACGCAGTATTTT
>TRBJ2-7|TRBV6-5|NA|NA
CASSPLAGAAYEQYF
TGTGCCAGCAGTCCACTGGCAGGCGCCGCCTACGAGCAGTACTTC
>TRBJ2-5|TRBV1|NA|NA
CTIAGGQTETQYF
TGCACCATAGCGGGGGGGCAGACAGAGACCCAGTACTTC
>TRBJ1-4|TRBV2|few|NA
CASRAVLSQGKLFF
TGTGCCAGCAGGGCCGTTTTGTCCCAAGGAAAACTGTTTTTT
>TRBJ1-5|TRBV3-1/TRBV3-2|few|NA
CASSQVRSNQPQHF
TGTGCCAGCAGCCAAGTCCGGAGCAATCAGCCCCAGCATTTT
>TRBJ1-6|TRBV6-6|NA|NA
CASSPPLDRNSPLHF
TGTGCCAGCAGCCCTCCCCTGGACAGAAATTCACCCCTCCACTTT
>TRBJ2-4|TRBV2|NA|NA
CASSEGLSALAKNIQYF
TGTGCCAGCAGTGAAGGCCTGAGTGCACTAGCCAAAAACATTCAGTACTTC
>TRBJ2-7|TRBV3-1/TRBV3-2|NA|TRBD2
CASSQGIAGVIPYEQYF
TGTGCCAGCAGCCAAGGGATAGCGGGGGTTATCCCCTACGAGCAGTACTTC
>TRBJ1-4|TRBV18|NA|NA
CASSPGTNEKLFF
TGTGCCAGCTCACCAGGGACCAATGAAAAACTGTTTTTT
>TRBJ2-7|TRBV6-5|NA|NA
CASKPGDGPIEQYF
TGTGCCAGCAAGCCAGGGGACGGACCGATCGAGCAGTACTTC
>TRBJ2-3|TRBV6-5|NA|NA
CASSKQGFTDTQYF
TGTGCCAGCAGTAAACAGGGATTCACAGATACGCAGTATTTT
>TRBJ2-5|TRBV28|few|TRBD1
CASSYGTGNVETQYF
TGTGCCAGCAGCTACGGGACAGGGAACGTGGAGACCCAGTACTTC
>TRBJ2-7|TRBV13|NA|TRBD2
CASSYSGGAHEQYF
TGTGCCAGCAGCTATAGCGGGGGGGCCCACGAGCAGTACTTC
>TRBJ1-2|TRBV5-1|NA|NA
CASSTDGNYGYTF
TGCGCCAGCAGCACCGACGGGAACTATGGCTACACCTTC
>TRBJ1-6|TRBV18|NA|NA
CASSLGRPGYNSPLHF
TGTGCCAGCTCACTCGGGAGGCCCGGGTATAATTCACCCCTCCACTTT
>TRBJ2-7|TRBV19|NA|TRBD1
CASSGPGQGAYEQYF
TGTGCCAGTAGTGGACCGGGACAGGGTGCCTACGAGCAGTACTTC
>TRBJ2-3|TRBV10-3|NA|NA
CAISDTSADTQYF
TGTGCCATCAGTGATACTAGTGCAGATACGCAGTATTTT
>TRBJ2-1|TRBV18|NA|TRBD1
CASSLAWTGAYNEQFF
TGTGCCAGCTCACTCGCCTGGACAGGGGCCTACAATGAGCAGTTCTTC
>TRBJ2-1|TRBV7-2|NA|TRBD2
CASSLAASGAKYNEQFF
TGTGCCAGCAGCTTAGCCGCTAGCGGGGCAAAGTACAATGAGCAGTTCTTC
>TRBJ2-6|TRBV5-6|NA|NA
CASSYHSGANVLTF
TGTGCCAGCAGCTACCACTCTGGGGCCAACGTCCTGACTTTC
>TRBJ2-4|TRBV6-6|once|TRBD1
CASSPLQGRVAKNIQYF
TGTGCCAGCAGTCCCTTACAGGGGCGGGTAGCCAAAAACATTCAGTACTTC
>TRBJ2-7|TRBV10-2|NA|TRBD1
CASSEPWTGAYEQYF
TGCGCCAGCAGTGAGCCCTGGACAGGGGCCTACGAGCAGTACTTC
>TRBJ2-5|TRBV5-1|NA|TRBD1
CASMLDRGLEETQYF
TGCGCCAGCATGCTGGACAGGGGGCTTGAAGAGACCCAGTACTTC
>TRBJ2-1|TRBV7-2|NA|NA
CASSLSGEQFF
TGTGCCAGCAGCCTGAGCGGTGAGCAGTTCTTC
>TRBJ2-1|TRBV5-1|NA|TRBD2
CASSLRTSGVRDEQFF
TGCGCCAGCAGCTTGAGGACTAGCGGGGTGCGCGATGAGCAGTTCTTC
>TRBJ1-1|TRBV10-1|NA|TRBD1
CASTGGASDTEAFF
TGCGCCAGCACAGGGGGCGCTTCGGACACTGAAGCTTTCTTT
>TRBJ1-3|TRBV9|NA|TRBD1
CASSVATGVPGNTIYF
TGTGCCAGCAGCGTAGCCACAGGGGTTCCAGGAAACACCATATATTTT
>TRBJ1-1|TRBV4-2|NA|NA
CASSPGRPSNTEAFF
TGTGCCAGCAGCCCGGGACGTCCCTCGAACACTGAAGCTTTCTTT
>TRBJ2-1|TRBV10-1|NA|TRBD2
CASSEFSGGPRNEQFF
TGCGCCAGCAGTGAGTTTTCGGGGGGGCCTCGGAATGAGCAGTTCTTC
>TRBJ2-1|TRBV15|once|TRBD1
CATSEQGAFYNEQFF
TGTGCCACCAGCGAACAGGGGGCGTTCTACAATGAGCAGTTCTTC
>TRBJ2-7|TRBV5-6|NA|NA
CASRRATYEQYF
TGTGCCAGCAGGCGGGCCACCTACGAGCAGTACTTC
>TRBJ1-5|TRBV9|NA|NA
CASSEHTGKPQHF
TGTGCCAGCAGCGAACATACAGGGAAGCCCCAGCATTTT
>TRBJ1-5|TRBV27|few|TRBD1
CASSSRQGGNSNQPQHF
TGTGCCAGCAGTTCCCGACAGGGAGGGAATAGCAATCAGCCCCAGCATTTT
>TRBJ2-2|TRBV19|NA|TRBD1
CASAGQGYTGELFF
TGTGCCAGCGCGGGACAGGGGTACACCGGGGAGCTGTTTTTT
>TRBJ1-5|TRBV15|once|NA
CATSRDVNQPQHF
TGTGCCACCAGCAGAGACGTCAATCAGCCCCAGCATTTT
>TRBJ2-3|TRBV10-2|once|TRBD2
CATGLAGPDTQYF
TGCGCCACGGGACTAGCGGGGCCAGATACGCAGTATTTT
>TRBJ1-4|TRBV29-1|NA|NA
CSVGRGEKLFF
TGCAGCGTTGGGAGAGGGGAAAAACTGTTTTTT
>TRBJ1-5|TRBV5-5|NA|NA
CASSGGTPPYSNQPQHF
TGTGCCAGCAGCGGAGGGACACCGCCTTATAGCAATCAGCCCCAGCATTTT
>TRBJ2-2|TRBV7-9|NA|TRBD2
CASSKGLAGAPGELFF
TGTGCCAGCAGCAAGGGACTAGCGGGGGCCCCCGGGGAGCTGTTTTTT
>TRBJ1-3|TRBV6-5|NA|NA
CASSKQSSGNTIYF
TGTGCCAGCAGTAAACAAAGCTCTGGAAACACCATATATTTT
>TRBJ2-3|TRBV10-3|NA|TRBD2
CAISDPTGLAGGTDTQYF
TGTGCCATCAGTGACCCGACGGGGCTAGCGGGGGGCACAGATACGCAGTATTTT
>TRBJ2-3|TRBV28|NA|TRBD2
CASILRLAGPDTQYF
TGTGCCAGCATCCTTCGACTAGCGGGGCCAGATACGCAGTATTTT
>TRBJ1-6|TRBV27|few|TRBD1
CASSSTGKGNSPLHF
TGTGCCAGCAGTTCGACAGGGAAGGGGAATTCACCCCTCCACTTT
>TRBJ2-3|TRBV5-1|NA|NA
CASSTTSSTSTDTQYF
TGCGCCAGCAGCACAACCTCAAGTACTAGCACAGATACGCAGTATTTT